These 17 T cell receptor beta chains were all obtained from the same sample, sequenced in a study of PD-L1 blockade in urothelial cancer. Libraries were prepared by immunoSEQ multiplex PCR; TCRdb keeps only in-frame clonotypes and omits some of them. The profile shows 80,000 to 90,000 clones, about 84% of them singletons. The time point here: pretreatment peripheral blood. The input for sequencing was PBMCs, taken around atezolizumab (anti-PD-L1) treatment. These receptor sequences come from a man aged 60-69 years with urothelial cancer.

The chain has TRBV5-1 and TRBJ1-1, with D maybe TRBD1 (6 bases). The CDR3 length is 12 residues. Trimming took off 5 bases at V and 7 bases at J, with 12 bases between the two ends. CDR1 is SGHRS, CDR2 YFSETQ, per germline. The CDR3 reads CASRSPRGEAFF. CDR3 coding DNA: TGCGCCAGCAGATCCCCCAGGGGTGAAGCTTTCTTT.

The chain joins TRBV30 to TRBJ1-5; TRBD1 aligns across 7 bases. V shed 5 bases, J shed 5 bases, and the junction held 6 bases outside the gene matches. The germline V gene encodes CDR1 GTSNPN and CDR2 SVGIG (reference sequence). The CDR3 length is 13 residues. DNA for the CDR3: TGTGCCTGGGCCGGACAGGAGGATCAGCCCCAGCATTTT. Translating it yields CAWAGQEDQPQHF. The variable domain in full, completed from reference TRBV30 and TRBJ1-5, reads SQTIHQWPATLVQPVGSPLSLECTVEGTSNPNLYWYRQAAGRGLQLLFYSVGIGQISSEVPQNLSASRPQDRQFILSSKKLLLSDSGFYLCAWAGQEDQPQHFGDGTRLSIL.

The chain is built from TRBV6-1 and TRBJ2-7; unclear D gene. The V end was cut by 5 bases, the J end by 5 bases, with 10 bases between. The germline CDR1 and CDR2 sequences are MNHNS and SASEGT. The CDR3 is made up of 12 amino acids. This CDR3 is CASSLIAHEQYF. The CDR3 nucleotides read TGTGCCAGCAGTCTAATTGCCCACGAGCAGTACTTC.

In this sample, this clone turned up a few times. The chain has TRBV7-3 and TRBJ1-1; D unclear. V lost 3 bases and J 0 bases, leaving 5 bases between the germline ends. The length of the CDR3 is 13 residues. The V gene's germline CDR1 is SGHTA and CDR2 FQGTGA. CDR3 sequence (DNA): TGTGCCAGCAGCTTGGACTTGAACACTGAAGCTTTCTTT. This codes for CASSLDLNTEAFF.

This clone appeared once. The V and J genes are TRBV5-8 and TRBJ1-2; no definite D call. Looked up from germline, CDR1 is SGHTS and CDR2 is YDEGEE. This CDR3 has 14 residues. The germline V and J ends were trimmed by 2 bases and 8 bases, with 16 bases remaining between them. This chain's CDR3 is CASSFFGAISGYTF. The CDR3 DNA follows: TGTGCCAGCAGCTTCTTTGGAGCGATTAGCGGCTACACCTTC.

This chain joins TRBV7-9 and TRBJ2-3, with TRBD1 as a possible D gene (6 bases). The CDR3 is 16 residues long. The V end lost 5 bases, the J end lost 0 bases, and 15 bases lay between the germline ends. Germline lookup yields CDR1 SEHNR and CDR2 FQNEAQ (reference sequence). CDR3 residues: CASSTRTVPSTDTQYF. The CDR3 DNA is TGTGCCAGCAGCACCCGGACAGTACCTAGCACAGATACGCAGTATTTT.

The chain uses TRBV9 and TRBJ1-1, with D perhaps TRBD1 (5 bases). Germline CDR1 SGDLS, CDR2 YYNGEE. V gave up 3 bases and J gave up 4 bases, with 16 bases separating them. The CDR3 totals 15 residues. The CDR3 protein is CASSDNQGSFTEAFF. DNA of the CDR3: TGTGCCAGCAGCGATAATCAGGGATCTTTCACTGAAGCTTTCTTT.

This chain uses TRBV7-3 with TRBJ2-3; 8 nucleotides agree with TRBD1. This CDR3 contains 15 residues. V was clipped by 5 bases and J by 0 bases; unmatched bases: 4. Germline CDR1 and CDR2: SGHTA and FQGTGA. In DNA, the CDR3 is TGTGCCAGCAGCCTGGACAGGGTCAGCACAGATACGCAGTATTTT. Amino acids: CASSLDRVSTDTQYF.

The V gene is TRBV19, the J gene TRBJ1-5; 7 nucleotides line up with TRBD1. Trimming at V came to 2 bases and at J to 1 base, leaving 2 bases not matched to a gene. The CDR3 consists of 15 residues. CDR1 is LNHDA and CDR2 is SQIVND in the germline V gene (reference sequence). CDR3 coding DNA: TGTGCCAGTAGTATAAGACAGGGCAGCAATCAGCCCCAGCATTTT. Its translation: CASSIRQGSNQPQHF.

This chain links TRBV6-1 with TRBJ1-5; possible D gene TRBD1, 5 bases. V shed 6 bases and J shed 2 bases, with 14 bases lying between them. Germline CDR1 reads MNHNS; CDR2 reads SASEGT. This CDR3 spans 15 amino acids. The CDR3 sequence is CASRPDSWGNQPQHF. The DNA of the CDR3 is TGTGCCAGCAGACCAGACAGCTGGGGCAATCAGCCCCAGCATTTT.

The DNA of the CDR3 is TGTGCCAGCAGCTTGCGGTTCCCCACCGGGGATACGCAGTATTTT. This gives the protein CASSLRFPTGDTQYF. The chain joins TRBV5-5 to TRBJ2-3; D gene unclear. Trimming stripped 1 base from V and 6 bases from J, with 15 bases between. The CDR3 runs to 15 residues. CDR1 SGHKS and CDR2 YYEKEE come from the germline V gene (reference sequence). Using reference TRBV5-5 and TRBJ2-3 for the parts outside the CDR3, the full variable domain is DAGVTQSPTHLIKTRGQQVTLRCSPISGHKSVSWYQQVLGQGPQFIFQYYEKEERGRGNFPDRFSARQFPNYSSELNVNALLLGDSALYLCASSLRFPTGDTQYFGPGTRLTVL.

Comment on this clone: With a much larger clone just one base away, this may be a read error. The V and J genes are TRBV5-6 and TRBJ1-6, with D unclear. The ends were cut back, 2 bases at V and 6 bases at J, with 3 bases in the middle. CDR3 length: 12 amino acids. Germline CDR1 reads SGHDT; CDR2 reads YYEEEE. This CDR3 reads CASSFSNSPLHF. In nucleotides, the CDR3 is TGTGCCAGCAGCTTTAGTAATTCACCCCTCCACTTT.

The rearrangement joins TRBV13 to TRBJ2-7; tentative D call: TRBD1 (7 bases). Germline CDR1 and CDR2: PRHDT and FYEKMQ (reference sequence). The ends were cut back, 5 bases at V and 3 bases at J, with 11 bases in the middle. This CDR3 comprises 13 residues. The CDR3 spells CASSPGDSYEQYF. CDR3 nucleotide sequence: TGTGCCAGCAGCCCGGGGGACAGCTACGAGCAGTACTTC.

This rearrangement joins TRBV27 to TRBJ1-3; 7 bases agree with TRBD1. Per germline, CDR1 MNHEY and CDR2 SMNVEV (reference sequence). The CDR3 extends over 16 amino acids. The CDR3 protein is CPEERGRTVRGNTIYF. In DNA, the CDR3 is TGTCCGGAAGAGAGGGGGCGGACCGTCAGGGGAAACACCATATATTTT.

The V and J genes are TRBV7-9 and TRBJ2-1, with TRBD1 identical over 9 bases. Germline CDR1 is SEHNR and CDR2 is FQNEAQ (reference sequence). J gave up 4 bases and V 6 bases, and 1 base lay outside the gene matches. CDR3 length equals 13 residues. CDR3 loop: CASRGQGYNEQFF. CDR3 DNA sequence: TGTGCCAGCAGGGGACAGGGTTACAATGAGCAGTTCTTC.

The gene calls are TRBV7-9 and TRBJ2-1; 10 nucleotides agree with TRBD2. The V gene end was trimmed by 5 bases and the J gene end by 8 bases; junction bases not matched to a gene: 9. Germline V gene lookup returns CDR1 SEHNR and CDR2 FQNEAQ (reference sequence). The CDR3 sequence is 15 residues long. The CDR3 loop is CASSPSGSTNYEQFF. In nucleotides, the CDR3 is TGTGCCAGCAGCCCTAGCGGGAGCACGAACTATGAGCAGTTCTTC.

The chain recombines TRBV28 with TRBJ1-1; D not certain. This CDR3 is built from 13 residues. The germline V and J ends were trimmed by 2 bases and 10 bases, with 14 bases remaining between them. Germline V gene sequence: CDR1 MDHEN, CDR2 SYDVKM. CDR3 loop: CASSLDTGPRAFF. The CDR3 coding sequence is TGTGCCAGCAGTTTAGACACCGGCCCACGAGCTTTCTTT.